This T cell receptor (beta chain) was found in a study of Ad26.COV2.S vaccination and SARS-CoV-2 variants. Whole-study results and caveats: Individuals receiving vaccine had higher spike-specific TCR breadth than placebo recipients did. Researchers cautioned that TCR breadth and depth analyses may have underestimated total T cell responses.

Noted treatment: 19 received Ad26.COV2.S at low or high dose, single or two shots; several received placebo; per-sample allocation not given. Samples analyzed were those drawn on day 63 after the first vaccine or placebo injection. It was an adult aged 18-55 years in Boston who was the donor. The V gene lost 2 bases and the J gene lost 8 bases, with 13 bases spanning the gap. Germline V CDR1 and CDR2: SGHDT, YYEEEE. The CDR3 consists of 13 residues. For this clone: The antigen is unknown.

Method: immunoSEQ multiplex PCR; TCRdb's copy keeps in-frame clones and lacks some. In the table there are 440,000 or so clones, about 88% of which are singletons. Specimen: peripheral blood, collected in a trial of Ad26.COV2.S vaccine versus placebo. The TCR sequence derives from a person aged 18 to 59 who received the Ad26.COV2.S COVID-19 vaccine or a placebo. The V call is TRBV5-6, the J call TRBJ1-2, with a weak D call TRBD1 (6 bases). Written as DNA, the CDR3 is TGTGCCAGCAGCTTTCGGGGGCCGGGAGGCTACACCTTC. It yields the protein CASSFRGPGGYTF.